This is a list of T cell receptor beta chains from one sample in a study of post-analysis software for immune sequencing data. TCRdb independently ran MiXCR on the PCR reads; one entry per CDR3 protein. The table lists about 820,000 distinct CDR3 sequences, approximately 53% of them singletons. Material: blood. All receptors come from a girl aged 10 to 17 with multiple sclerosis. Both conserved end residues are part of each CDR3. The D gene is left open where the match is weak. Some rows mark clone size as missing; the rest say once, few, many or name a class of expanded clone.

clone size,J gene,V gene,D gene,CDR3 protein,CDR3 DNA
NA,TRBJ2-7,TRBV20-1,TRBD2,CSGSGGPYEQYF,TGCAGTGGGTCGGGGGGGCCCTACGAGCAGTACTTC
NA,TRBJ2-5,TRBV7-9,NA,CASSFLPDGETQYF,TGTGCCAGCAGCTTTCTCCCCGATGGGGAGACCCAGTACTTC
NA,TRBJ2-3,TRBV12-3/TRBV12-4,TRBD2,CASGWDYGTQYF,TGTGCCAGCGGATGGGACTACGGTACGCAGTATTTT
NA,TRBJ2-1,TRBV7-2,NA,CASSLLLGAGSYNEQFF,TGTGCCAGCAGCTTACTTCTCGGGGCAGGTTCCTACAATGAGCAGTTCTTC
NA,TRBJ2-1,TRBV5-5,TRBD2,CAGTSGNNEQFF,TGTGCCGGGACTAGCGGAAACAATGAGCAGTTCTTC
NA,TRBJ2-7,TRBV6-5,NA,CASSLTWGSYEQYF,TGTGCCAGCAGTCTCACTTGGGGCTCCTACGAGCAGTACTTC
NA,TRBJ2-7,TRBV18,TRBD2,CASSPPAAGGSYEQYF,TGTGCCAGCTCACCACCGGCTGCGGGGGGCTCCTACGAGCAGTACTTC
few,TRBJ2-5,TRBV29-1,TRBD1,CSVENRGRWETQYF,TGCAGCGTGGAGAACAGGGGCCGGTGGGAGACCCAGTACTTC
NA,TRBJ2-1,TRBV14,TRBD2,CASSPSWGTSGYNEQFF,TGTGCCAGCAGCCCCTCATGGGGGACTAGCGGCTACAATGAGCAGTTCTTC
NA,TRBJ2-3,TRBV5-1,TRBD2,CASSSLPTSGVTDTQYF,TGCGCCAGCAGCTCCCTACCGACTAGCGGGGTCACAGATACGCAGTATTTT
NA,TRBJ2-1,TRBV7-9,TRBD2,CASSFLAGVGHNEQFF,TGTGCCAGCAGCTTCTTAGCGGGAGTGGGGCACAATGAGCAGTTCTTC
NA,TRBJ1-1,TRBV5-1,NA,CASSLVVPNDNTEAFF,TGCGCCAGCAGCTTGGTCGTCCCAAACGACAACACTGAAGCTTTCTTT
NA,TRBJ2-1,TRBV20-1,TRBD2,CSARGLRLAGDEQFF,TGCAGTGCTAGGGGGTTGAGACTAGCGGGAGATGAGCAGTTCTTC
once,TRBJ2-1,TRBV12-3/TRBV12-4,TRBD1,CASSLGDRGAYNEQFF,TGTGCCAGCAGTTTAGGGGACAGGGGGGCCTACAATGAGCAGTTCTTC
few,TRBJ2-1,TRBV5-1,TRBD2,CASSRLTSGVYNEQFF,TGCGCCAGCAGCCGGCTGACTAGCGGGGTCTACAATGAGCAGTTCTTC
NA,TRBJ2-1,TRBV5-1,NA,CASSLTPEASYNEQFF,TGCGCCAGCAGCTTGACCCCGGAAGCAAGCTACAATGAGCAGTTCTTC
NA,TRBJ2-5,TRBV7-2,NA,CASSLSSRGGVGTQYF,TGTGCCAGCAGCTTAAGTAGCAGGGGAGGCGTAGGGACCCAGTACTTC
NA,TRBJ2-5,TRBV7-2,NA,CASNNRLPQETQYF,TGTGCCAGCAACAACAGGTTACCGCAAGAGACCCAGTACTTC